These T cell receptor beta chains were read from a single sample in a study of cytomegalovirus exposure and HLA in healthy donors. The repertoire was sequenced with immunoSEQ multiplex PCR; TCRdb's copy has only in-frame clones and lacks some. The sample has some 160,000 clones, and its top ten clones hold 2.1%. The sequencing input was PBMCs. These receptors originate from a man younger than 45 in good health and CMV-seronegative. CDR3s include the opening cysteine and the closing phenylalanine or tryptophan. A D gene is named only where the DNA matches it firmly.

CDR3	DNA	V	J	D
CAITPHGTSDGELFF	TGTGCCATCACCCCGCACGGGACTAGCGACGGGGAGCTGTTTTTT	TRBV10-3	TRBJ2-2	TRBD2
CASSYQGSTDTQYF	TGTGCCAGCAGTTATCAGGGTAGCACAGATACGCAGTATTTT	TRBV7-2	TRBJ2-3	-
CASSLGQVSYEQYF	TGTGCCAGCAGTTTGGGACAGGTTTCCTACGAGCAGTACTTC	TRBV6-5	TRBJ2-7	TRBD1
CSVEGTPRGGYTF	TGCAGCGTTGAGGGCACACCTCGGGGTGGCTACACCTTC	TRBV29-1	TRBJ1-2	-
CASSPFALQGAGQPQHF	TGTGCCAGTAGTCCGTTCGCTCTACAGGGGGCAGGGCAGCCCCAGCATTTT	TRBV19	TRBJ1-5	TRBD1
CASSGALGNANTEAFF	TGTGCCAGCAGTGGGGCATTGGGGAACGCCAACACTGAAGCTTTCTTT	TRBV27	TRBJ1-1	-
CSALGQGASEQYF	TGCAGCGCCCTAGGACAGGGGGCCAGCGAGCAGTACTTC	TRBV29-1	TRBJ2-7	TRBD1
CASSPQGTGLYEQYF	TGCGCCAGCAGCCCGCAAGGGACAGGGCTCTACGAGCAGTACTTC	TRBV5-1	TRBJ2-7	TRBD1
CASSLFAPEGGYTF	TGTGCCAGCAGCTTATTCGCCCCCGAGGGTGGCTACACCTTC	TRBV7-9	TRBJ1-2	-
CASTRGDRDYNEQFF	TGTGCCAGCACCCGCGGGGACAGAGACTACAATGAGCAGTTCTTC	TRBV6-1	TRBJ2-1	-
CASSLGGRAGETQYF	TGTGCCAGCAGCTTAGGAGGGAGGGCCGGGGAGACCCAGTACTTC	TRBV7-6	TRBJ2-5	TRBD2
CASSLGTSGRVQETQYF	TGTGCCAGCAGCTTGGGAACTAGCGGGAGGGTACAAGAGACCCAGTACTTC	TRBV5-8	TRBJ2-5	TRBD2
CASSSEAAGSNQPQHF	TGTGCCAGCAGCTCCGAGGCGGCAGGGAGCAATCAGCCCCAGCATTTT	TRBV7-6	TRBJ1-5	-
CATRGVNTEAFF	TGTGCCACCAGAGGGGTGAACACTGAAGCTTTCTTT	TRBV15	TRBJ1-1	-
CASSENGGTYNEQFF	TGTGCCAGCAGTGAAAACGGGGGTACCTACAATGAGCAGTTCTTC	TRBV2	TRBJ2-1	-
CASSQGTTGPVSKEQYF	TGTGCCAGCAGCCAAGGGACGACAGGGCCCGTTTCGAAGGAGCAGTACTTC	TRBV4-2	TRBJ2-5	TRBD1
CASSLLAGGPEPEQFF	TGTGCCAGCAGCTTACTAGCGGGAGGTCCGGAGCCTGAGCAGTTCTTC	TRBV7-9	TRBJ2-1	TRBD2
CASRIGQGSNQPQHF	TGTGCCAGCAGGATAGGACAGGGAAGCAATCAGCCCCAGCATTTT	TRBV28	TRBJ1-5	TRBD1
CASSLLQREGDTQYF	TGTGCCAGCAGCTTGTTACAGCGGGAGGGGGATACGCAGTATTTT	TRBV5-4	TRBJ2-3	TRBD2
CASRGFNSNQPQHF	TGTGCCAGTAGGGGCTTCAATAGCAATCAGCCCCAGCATTTT	TRBV19	TRBJ1-5	-
CASSLVGWRGQETQYF	TGTGCCAGCAGCTTAGTTGGGTGGCGGGGACAAGAGACCCAGTACTTC	TRBV7-9	TRBJ2-5	-
CASGLGVRGIEQYF	TGTGCTAGTGGCCTGGGGGTTCGCGGGATCGAGCAGTACTTC	TRBV12-5	TRBJ2-7	-
CASSWGLSSGNTIYF	TGTGCCAGCAGCTGGGGCTTAAGCTCTGGAAACACCATATATTTT	TRBV7-9	TRBJ1-3	-
CASSRRTGSSQPQHF	TGTGCCAGCAGTAGACGGACAGGGTCCAGTCAGCCCCAGCATTTT	TRBV27	TRBJ1-5	TRBD1
CATRAGNTEAFF	TGTGCCACGAGGGCAGGGAACACTGAAGCTTTCTTT	TRBV7-2	TRBJ1-1	-
CASGPRVSETQYF	TGCGCCAGCGGGCCGCGGGTCAGTGAGACCCAGTACTTC	TRBV4-1	TRBJ2-5	-
CASSLELAGGVGELFF	TGTGCCAGCAGCTTAGAACTAGCGGGGGGCGTAGGGGAGCTGTTTTTT	TRBV7-8	TRBJ2-2	TRBD2
CASSFDSPYEQYF	TGTGCCAGCAGCTTCGACAGCCCCTACGAGCAGTACTTC	TRBV5-4	TRBJ2-7	-
CASSLLQGEVAGYTF	TGTGCCAGCAGCTTATTACAGGGAGAAGTGGCAGGCTACACCTTC	TRBV11-2	TRBJ1-2	-
CAREASGEQFF	TGTGCCAGGGAGGCTAGCGGTGAGCAGTTCTTC	TRBV7-9	TRBJ2-1	TRBD2
CASSVDGMNTEAFF	TGTGCCAGCAGCGTTGACGGGATGAACACTGAAGCTTTCTTT	TRBV9	TRBJ1-1	-
CASSLASGNEAFF	TGTGCCAGCAGCTTAGCTTCGGGGAATGAAGCTTTCTTT	TRBV7-2	TRBJ1-1	-
CASSPFRTSGYNEQFF	TGTGCCAGCAGCCCATTTCGGACTAGCGGTTACAATGAGCAGTTCTTC	TRBV13	TRBJ2-1	TRBD2
CASSLEAHSGNTIYF	TGCGCCAGCAGCTTGGAAGCTCACTCTGGAAACACCATATATTTT	TRBV5-1	TRBJ1-3	-
CASRTPRENTEAFF	TGTGCCAGCAGAACCCCCAGGGAGAACACTGAAGCTTTCTTT	TRBV7-2	TRBJ1-1	-
CASSQVGRAVFYEQFF	TGTGCCAGCAGCCAAGTGGGGAGGGCCGTTTTCTATGAGCAGTTCTTC	TRBV14	TRBJ2-1	TRBD2
CSALETGEQYF	TGCAGTGCCCTGGAGACTGGCGAGCAGTACTTC	TRBV20-1	TRBJ2-7	-
CASSLVATELNTEAFF	TGTGCCAGCAGCTTAGTTGCGACAGAGCTTAACACTGAAGCTTTCTTT	TRBV7-8	TRBJ1-1	-
CASSLGTETEAFF	TGTGCCAGCAGCTTGGGTACGGAGACTGAAGCTTTCTTT	TRBV5-4	TRBJ1-1	-
CASSLGGTSGGYEQYF	TGTGCCAGCAGTTTAGGCGGGACTAGCGGAGGTTACGAGCAGTACTTC	TRBV28	TRBJ2-7	TRBD2
CASSLSGGDVDTQYF	TGTGCCAGCAGCTTATCGGGGGGGGACGTGGATACGCAGTATTTT	TRBV7-3	TRBJ2-3	TRBD2
CASSLGGQSYEQYF	TGCGCCAGCAGCTTGGGGGGACAGAGCTACGAGCAGTACTTC	TRBV5-1	TRBJ2-7	TRBD1
CASKVRGRGAPRNEQYF	TGTGCCAGCAAAGTCAGGGGCAGGGGAGCACCGCGGAACGAGCAGTACTTC	TRBV28	TRBJ2-7	-
CASSLGQGAKRLNTEAFF	TGCGCCAGCAGCTTGGGACAGGGGGCAAAGAGGTTGAACACTGAAGCTTTCTTT	TRBV5-1	TRBJ1-1	TRBD1
CASSAQGNTEAFF	TGTGCCAGCAGCGCACAGGGGAACACTGAAGCTTTCTTT	TRBV11-2	TRBJ1-1	-
CARPGGQSSYEQYF	TGCGCCAGGCCAGGGGGCCAGAGCTCCTACGAGCAGTACTTC	TRBV5-1	TRBJ2-7	TRBD1
CASSLGVQGGAEAFF	TGTGCCAGCAGCTTAGGCGTCCAGGGGGGCGCTGAAGCTTTCTTT	TRBV7-9	TRBJ1-1	TRBD1
CAWSPPSSGDETQYF	TGTGCCTGGAGTCCCCCTTCTAGCGGGGATGAGACCCAGTACTTC	TRBV30	TRBJ2-5	TRBD2
CASSIGEEQPQHF	TGTGCCAGTAGTATAGGCGAGGAGCAGCCCCAGCATTTT	TRBV19	TRBJ1-5	-
CASSLDITTGNTIYF	TGTGCCAGCAGCTTGGACATAACTACTGGAAACACCATATATTTT	TRBV5-4	TRBJ1-3	-